This T cell receptor beta chain was sequenced during a study of T cells in Graves' hyperthyroidism and ophthalmopathy. Pregnant or lactating patients were excluded, as were those with uncontrolled infection or other autoimmune disease. Findings and caveats of the study: Most expanded thyroid clonotypes above 0.001 recurred in blood.

At least ten counts were recorded for this clonotype. What it binds is unknown. Amplified regions were TCR beta CDR3 sequences from RNA transcripts. Initially, a first-round RT-PCR of the TCR CDR3 employed the HTBI primer set. MiXCR, applied by TCRdb to the multiplex PCR reads, yields one record per CDR3 protein. The sample shows 300,000 to 500,000 distinct CDR3 sequences, about 14% of them seen only once. Specimen: blood. This receptor was identified in a man aged 50 or older with Graves' ophthalmopathy.

The CDR3 reads CASSPPASQETQYF. CDR3 bases: TGTGCCAGCTCACCACCGGCCAGCCAAGAGACCCAGTACTTC. The chain links TRBV18 to TRBJ2-5; no reliable D call. Trimming removed 0 bases from V and 1 base from J, with 6 bases in between. The CDR3 loop spans 14 amino acids. The V gene's germline CDR1 is KGHSH and CDR2 LQKENI.